The rows below give T cell receptor beta chains drawn from one sample of a study of T cell responses to AZD1222 COVID-19 vaccine. Only in-frame clones appear in the TCRdb table, and some are missing; sequencing was by immunoSEQ multiplex PCR. Here the sample spans 150,000 to 200,000 clones, around 90% being singletons. The starting material was peripheral blood, obtained 28 days after the second AZD1222 dose. The receptors derive from an adult who received the AZD1222 COVID-19 vaccine. CDR3s include the opening cysteine and the closing phenylalanine or tryptophan. D genes are given only for firm matches. A row's size may be missing; if present it is once, few, many or a size class.

D	V	size	J	CDR3	DNA
NA	TRBV7-8	NA	TRBJ2-1	CASSLENGGHHEQFF	TGTGCCAGCAGCTTAGAGAACGGGGGGCACCATGAGCAGTTCTTC
TRBD2	TRBV18	NA	TRBJ2-3	CASSPRTSGAISPDTQYF	TGTGCCAGCTCACCACGGACTAGCGGGGCGATCAGCCCAGATACGCAGTATTTT
TRBD2	TRBV7-6	NA	TRBJ2-1	CASSLLAGGGNEQFF	TGTGCCAGCAGCTTGCTAGCGGGGGGTGGGAATGAGCAGTTCTTC
NA	TRBV5-1	NA	TRBJ2-3	CASSLAGNTQYF	TGCGCCAGCAGCTTGGCCGGGAATACGCAGTATTTT
TRBD1	TRBV4-1	NA	TRBJ2-3	CASSRGTGGDTQYF	TGCGCCAGCAGTCGCGGGACAGGGGGGGATACGCAGTATTTT
TRBD1	TRBV29-1	NA	TRBJ1-4	CSASRGQVEKLFF	TGCAGCGCTTCCAGGGGGCAGGTAGAAAAACTGTTTTTT
NA	TRBV19	NA	TRBJ1-3	CASSIDPRQRSGNTIYF	TGTGCCAGTAGTATAGACCCCCGCCAGCGTTCTGGAAACACCATATATTTT
NA	TRBV18	NA	TRBJ1-1	CASSPRRGGNTEAFF	TGTGCCAGCTCACCAAGGAGGGGGGGGAACACTGAAGCTTTCTTT
NA	TRBV6-2/TRBV6-3	NA	TRBJ2-2	CASSPRETGELFF	TGTGCCAGCAGTCCCCGGGAGACCGGGGAGCTGTTTTTT
NA	TRBV6-5	NA	TRBJ2-7	CASSSGTPYEQYF	TGTGCCAGCAGCTCCGGGACCCCCTACGAGCAGTACTTC
NA	TRBV30	NA	TRBJ1-5	CAWARNRDQPQHF	TGTGCCTGGGCTAGAAACAGGGATCAGCCCCAGCATTTT
TRBD1	TRBV19	NA	TRBJ2-3	CASSIRDRGQADTQYF	TGTGCCAGTAGTATTCGGGACAGGGGGCAAGCAGATACGCAGTATTTT
TRBD1	TRBV4-1	few	TRBJ1-1	CASSQTGQGKDFF	TGCGCCAGCAGCCAAACAGGACAGGGCAAAGATTTCTTT
NA	TRBV11-2	NA	TRBJ1-6	CASSKGSSYNSPLHF	TGTGCCAGCAGTAAGGGGAGCTCCTATAATTCACCCCTCCACTTT
NA	TRBV27	NA	TRBJ1-4	CASSPGRLSGKLFF	TGTGCCAGCAGTCCAGGGAGGCTAAGTGGAAAACTGTTTTTT
TRBD2	TRBV5-1	NA	TRBJ2-3	CASSPIIAGGTDTQYF	TGCGCCAGCAGCCCCATTATAGCGGGGGGCACAGATACGCAGTATTTT
TRBD2	TRBV2	NA	TRBJ2-7	CATQSGGPYEQYF	TGTGCCACCCAGAGCGGGGGCCCCTACGAGCAGTACTTC
NA	TRBV10-2	NA	TRBJ2-3	CASSASGDTQYF	TGCGCCAGCAGTGCATCAGGCGATACGCAGTATTTT
NA	TRBV25-1	NA	TRBJ1-1	CASSEYFDGDTEAFF	TGTGCCAGCAGTGAATACTTTGATGGGGACACTGAAGCTTTCTTT
NA	TRBV4-2	NA	TRBJ1-1	CASSLPGSRTEAFF	TGTGCCAGCAGCCTTCCCGGCTCTCGGACTGAAGCTTTCTTT
NA	TRBV5-5	NA	TRBJ1-3	CASSADGGLGNTIYF	TGTGCCAGCAGCGCGGACGGCGGACTTGGAAACACCATATATTTT
TRBD1	TRBV6-5	NA	TRBJ2-5	CASSQAGGLETQYF	TGTGCCAGCAGCCAGGCAGGGGGCTTGGAGACCCAGTACTTC
NA	TRBV18	NA	TRBJ1-3	CASSPFLDLSGNTIYF	TGTGCCAGCTCACCATTTCTAGACCTCTCTGGAAACACCATATATTTT
NA	TRBV11-3	NA	TRBJ1-2	CASSLEARTRPGGYTF	TGTGCCAGCAGCTTAGAGGCCAGGACGCGGCCAGGGGGCTACACCTTC
TRBD2	TRBV3-1/TRBV3-2	NA	TRBJ2-2	CASSGLAGGVAGELFF	TGTGCCAGCTCGGGACTAGCGGGGGGAGTGGCCGGGGAGCTGTTTTTT
NA	TRBV9	NA	TRBJ1-5	CASSVSPDSNQPQHF	TGTGCCAGCAGCGTAAGCCCGGATAGCAATCAGCCCCAGCATTTT
NA	TRBV19	NA	TRBJ1-5	CATLGRAAGNQPQHF	TGTGCCACCCTAGGTAGGGCGGCAGGCAATCAGCCCCAGCATTTT
NA	TRBV18	NA	TRBJ1-1	CASSPRGNTEAFF	TGTGCCAGCTCACCAAGGGGTAACACTGAAGCTTTCTTT
NA	TRBV6-2/TRBV6-3	NA	TRBJ1-6	CASSLTGNSYNSPLHF	TGTGCCAGCAGCCTTACAGGGAACTCCTATAATTCACCCCTCCACTTT